Following are 18 T cell receptor beta chains from one sample sequenced in a study of T cells in Graves' hyperthyroidism and ophthalmopathy. Amplification targeted TCR beta CDR3 regions from RNA transcripts. The HTBI primer set drove a first-round RT-PCR of the TCR CDR3. TCRdb independently ran MiXCR on the multiplex PCR reads; one entry per CDR3 protein. The sample records 300,000 to 500,000 distinct CDR3 sequences, around 15% being singletons. The sample comprised blood. All receptors derive from a man aged 45-65 years with Graves' ophthalmopathy.

This clonotype was observed a few times. The V call is TRBV6-1, the J call TRBJ2-4; D is perhaps TRBD1 or TRBD2 (5 bases each). The CDR3 extends over 13 amino acids. The V gene lost 7 bases and the J gene lost 7 bases, with 14 bases spanning the gap. Germline loops: CDR1 MNHNS, CDR2 SASEGT. The CDR3 is CASTGLGANIQYF. As DNA, the CDR3 is TGTGCCAGCACGGGGCTCGGGGCTAACATTCAGTACTTC.

This chain uses TRBV2 with TRBJ2-3; 14 nucleotides match TRBD2. Germline lookup yields CDR1 SNHLY and CDR2 FYNNEI. The trim removed 8 bases at V and 2 bases at J, leaving 12 bases unmatched. The CDR3 contains 18 residues. The CDR3 DNA reads TGTGCCAGCGGGACTAGCGGGAGATCCCACCCGTACACAGATACGCAGTATTTT. As protein: CASGTSGRSHPYTDTQYF.

The chain joins TRBV20-1 to TRBJ1-5; D is possibly TRBD1 (6 bases). V was pared by 3 bases and J by 5 bases, with 17 bases between. Germline CDR1 DFQATT, CDR2 SNEGSKA (reference sequence). The CDR3 is 15 amino acids. The CDR3 DNA follows: TGCAGTGCTAGTTTCATTAACAGGGTGGATCAGCCCCAGCATTTT. Translated, it gives CSASFINRVDQPQHF.

This clonotype was recorded many times. The chain is built from TRBV5-1 and TRBJ2-1; D unresolved. Germline CDR1 and CDR2: SGHRS and YFSETQ. The germline V and J ends were trimmed by 2 bases and 2 bases, with 8 bases remaining between them. This CDR3 has 14 residues. The CDR3 DNA reads as TGCGCCAGCAGCTTCCGGGCAGCCTACAATGAGCAGTTCTTC. Encoded protein: CASSFRAAYNEQFF. Together with reference TRBV5-1 and TRBJ2-1, the CDR3 gives the full variable domain: KAGVTQTPRYLIKTRGQQVTLSCSPISGHRSVSWYQQTPGQGLQFLFEYFSETQRNKGNFPGRFSGRQFSNSRSEMNVSTLELGDSALYLCASSFRAAYNEQFFGPGTRLTVL.

This clonotype was detected many times. The chain recombines TRBV12-3 or TRBV12-4 with TRBJ2-5; D call uncertain. The CDR3 totals 14 residues. The V end lost 3 bases, the J end lost 5 bases, and 13 bases lay between the germline ends. CDR3: CASSFTTIRETQYF. CDR3 DNA sequence: TGTGCCAGCAGTTTTACAACAATCAGGGAGACCCAGTACTTC.

Many counts were recorded for this clonotype. The chain uses TRBV5-1 and TRBJ2-1; TRBD1 matches at 11 bases. The CDR3 contains 16 residues. V lost 6 bases, J lost 1 base, and 6 bases stayed unmatched. Germline V gene lookup returns CDR1 SGHRS and CDR2 YFSETQ. CDR3 loop: CASTSGTGGSYNEQFF. The CDR3 DNA is TGCGCCAGCACCTCCGGGACAGGGGGGTCCTACAATGAGCAGTTCTTC.

V is TRBV12-5 and J is TRBJ2-1; 11 nucleotides match TRBD2. The CDR3 runs to 14 residues. With 2 bases clipped from V and 9 bases from J, the junction kept 3 bases outside the gene matches. Germline CDR1 and CDR2: LGHNT and FRNRAP. This CDR3 reads CASGLSLAGAEQFF. In DNA, the CDR3 is TGTGCTAGTGGTTTGTCACTAGCGGGAGCTGAGCAGTTCTTC. The full variable domain, completed using reference TRBV12-5 and TRBJ2-1, is DARVTQTPRHKVTEMGQEVTMRCQPILGHNTVFWYRQTMMQGLELLAYFRNRAPLDDSGMPKDRFSAEMPDATLATLKIQPSEPRDSAVYFCASGLSLAGAEQFFGPGTRLTVL.

This clonotype was seen repeatedly, ten times or more. The genes are TRBV28 and TRBJ2-1; maybe TRBD1 (6 bases). Per the germline V gene, CDR1 is MDHEN and CDR2 is SYDVKM. Trimming removed 4 bases from V and 2 bases from J, with 15 bases in between. The CDR3 is 16 amino acids. CDR3 region: CASSSYRVRAYNEQFF. The CDR3 bases are TGTGCCAGCAGTTCCTACAGGGTCCGGGCCTACAATGAGCAGTTCTTC. The full variable domain, in which reference TRBV28 and TRBJ2-1 provide the parts outside the CDR3, is DVKVTQSSRYLVKRTGEKVFLECVQDMDHENMFWYRQDPGLGLRLIYFSYDVKMKEKGDIPEGYSVSREKKERFSLILESASTNQTSMYLCASSSYRVRAYNEQFFGPGTRLTVL.

The gene calls are TRBV27 and TRBJ2-1; D unclear. V was clipped by 3 bases and J by 9 bases, with 12 bases between them. Germline-derived CDR1 and CDR2 are MNHEY and SMNVEV (reference sequence). The CDR3 runs 13 residues. The CDR3 spells CASSFRPASEQFF. CDR3 DNA: TGTGCCAGCAGTTTCCGCCCGGCGAGTGAGCAGTTCTTC.

This clonotype was seen more than once but under ten times. CDR3 nucleotides: TGCGCCAGCAGAGACGGTAACACCGGGGAGCTGTTTTTT. Protein: CASRDGNTGELFF. This chain connects TRBV10-1 to TRBJ2-2; D gene unclear. Trimming removed 6 bases from V and 2 bases from J, with 7 bases in between. CDR1 and CDR2 (germline): WNHNN, SYGVQD (reference sequence). This CDR3 region has 13 residues.

This clonotype was found many times. One end of the junction does not line up with germline, which may come from a read error. This CDR3 is CASSQTTGNSGNTIYF. The DNA of the CDR3 is TGTGCCAGCAGCCAAACGACAGGAAACTCTGGAAATACCATATATTTT. The chain joins TRBV3-1 to TRBJ1-3; D is perhaps TRBD1 (6 bases). This CDR3 has 16 residues. Germline CDR1 is LGHDT and CDR2 is YNNKEL (reference sequence). Drawing the rest from reference TRBV3-1 and TRBJ1-3, the complete variable domain is DTAVSQTPKYLVTQMGNDKSIKCEQNLGHDTMYWYKQDSKKFLKIMFSYNNKELIINETVPNRFSPKSPDKAHLNLHINSLELGDSAVYFCASSQTTGNSGNTIYFGEGSWLTVV.

This clonotype appeared many times. The rearrangement uses TRBV11-2 and TRBJ2-7, with 7 bases aligning to TRBD1. The V segment lost 2 bases and the J segment 7 bases; nucleotides outside the gene matches: 17. The CDR3 consists of 17 residues. Germline V lookup: CDR1 SGHAT, CDR2 FQNNGV. The CDR3, as DNA: TGTGCCAGCAGCTTACTACGTAGGACAGGACCGTCGGGAGAGCAGTACTTC. The encoded protein is CASSLLRRTGPSGEQYF.

This clonotype occurred many times. The chain recombines TRBV6-1 with TRBJ1-1; D is undetermined. This CDR3 comprises 14 residues. The V end was cut by 3 bases, the J end by 4 bases, with 12 bases between. Germline-derived CDR1 and CDR2 are MNHNS and SASEGT. The CDR3 DNA reads TGTGCCAGCAGTGAGGAGAGGGTTGGCACTGAAGCTTTCTTT. Its protein is CASSEERVGTEAFF.

Only a few counts were recorded for this clonotype. The gene calls are TRBV2 and TRBJ2-4, with D unresolved. This CDR3 spans 12 amino acids. Trimming stripped 8 bases from V and 6 bases from J, with 11 bases between. Looked up from germline, CDR1 is SNHLY and CDR2 is FYNNEI. This CDR3 reads CASRSERNIQYF. Written as DNA, the CDR3 is TGTGCCAGCCGATCTGAGAGAAACATTCAGTACTTC.

Only a few counts were recorded for this clonotype. A much larger clone lies one base from this, so it may be a read error. The genes are TRBV11-2 and TRBJ2-7; 9 positions match TRBD2. After removal of 4 bases from V and 2 bases from J, the junction contained 6 bases not matched to a gene. The germline CDR1 and CDR2 sequences are SGHAT and FQNNGV. This CDR3 has 15 amino acids. In nucleotides, the CDR3 is TGTGCCAGCAGCTCCCGCGGGGGGGGTACCTACGAGCAGTACTTC. Its protein is CASSSRGGGTYEQYF.

This clonotype was recorded many times. This chain connects TRBV6-1 to TRBJ2-1, with 10 bases lining up with TRBD2. The V and J ends lost 3 bases and 3 bases, in that order; junction bases with no gene match: 2. CDR3 size: 15 residues. CDR1 and CDR2 (germline): MNHNS, SASEGT. In DNA form, the CDR3 reads TGTGCCAGCAGTGAGTTAGCGGGAGGCTACAATGAGCAGTTCTTC. Translation: CASSELAGGYNEQFF.

The chain uses TRBV6-5 and TRBJ2-5; TRBD2 matches at 11 bases. The CDR3 length is 20 residues. The trim removed 0 bases at V and 2 bases at J, leaving 14 bases unmatched. Germline lookup yields CDR1 MNHEY and CDR2 SVGAGI. The DNA for the CDR3 is TGTGCCAGCAGTTACTCGAACCCATATTACGGACTAGCGGGTCAAGAGACCCAGTACTTC. Translated: CASSYSNPYYGLAGQETQYF.

This clonotype was picked up a small number of times. The chain has TRBV27 and TRBJ2-1; D is ambiguous. Trimming cost V 1 base and J 6 bases, with 7 bases left between them. The CDR3 loop spans 13 amino acids. Germline V gives CDR1 MNHEY, CDR2 SMNVEV (reference sequence). CDR3 sequence reads: CASSLWFGNEQFF. CDR3 DNA sequence: TGTGCCAGCAGTTTATGGTTCGGCAATGAGCAGTTCTTC.